This T cell receptor beta chain was obtained from a study of beta chain features in type 1 diabetes. Germline V gene sequence: CDR1 SQVTM, CDR2 ANQGSEA. The CDR3 loop spans 12 amino acids. V lost 6 bases to trimming and J lost 11 bases; unmatched junction nucleotides: 10. Reverse transcribing all isolated RNA meant expressed TCRB transcripts were sequenced. Generated by immunoSEQ multiplex PCR, the TCRdb table keeps only in-frame clones and is missing some. The sample shows more than 300,000 clones, roughly 8% of them seen only once. This receptor was obtained from a woman aged 18-29 years in good health. Sequencing used central memory CD4+ T cells from blood. This chain uses TRBV29-1 with TRBJ1-1; TRBD1 matches at 9 bases. In DNA form, the CDR3 reads TGCAGCGTAGAACAGGGGGCGAGATCGGCTTTCTTT. It encodes CSVEQGARSAFF.